The 16 T cell receptor beta chains presented below share a single source sample, sequenced in a study of T-cell memory formation after mild COVID-19. MiXCR, applied by TCRdb to the 5' RACE reads, yields one record per CDR3 protein. The repertoire holds 350,000 or so distinct CDR3 sequences, with around 20% as singletons. Sequenced input: PBMCs or a T cell subset sorted from them (not recorded which). The receptors derive from an adult woman who had mild COVID-19 (a few samples of this study predate the infection). Cell type and time point are not known.

The chain has TRBV29-1 and TRBJ2-5; 8 nucleotides line up with TRBD2. CDR3 length: 14 amino acids. Germline V gives CDR1 SQVTM, CDR2 ANQGSEA. V lost 5 bases, J lost 5 bases, and 10 bases stayed unmatched. The CDR3 is CSVTLAALRETQYF. The CDR3 coding sequence is TGCAGCGTTACACTAGCGGCCCTAAGGGAGACCCAGTACTTC.

There are a few counts of this clonotype. CDR3 nucleotides: TGTGCCAGCAGCCTGCACAGGGTGGGCGAGCAGTACTTC. This translates into CASSLHRVGEQYF. The chain links TRBV5-6 to TRBJ2-7; D perhaps matches TRBD1 (6 bases). From germline, CDR1 is SGHDT and CDR2 YYEEEE. The length of the CDR3 is 13 residues. Trimming stripped 4 bases from V and 6 bases from J, with 14 bases between.

V is TRBV12-3 or TRBV12-4 and J is TRBJ1-3; 9 bases are a match to TRBD1. The trim removed 3 bases at V and 4 bases at J, leaving 1 base unmatched. CDR3 length equals 14 residues. CDR3 sequence: CASSLDRGGNTIYF. CDR3 sequence (DNA): TGTGCCAGCAGTTTGGACAGGGGAGGAAACACCATATATTTT.

This clonotype has more than one count but fewer than ten. This chain uses TRBV7-3 with TRBJ2-1; D is unclear. Germline V gene lookup returns CDR1 SGHTA and CDR2 FQGTGA. Trimming removed 5 bases at V and 10 bases at J, with 12 bases between. The CDR3 covers 12 residues. The CDR3 DNA is TGTGCCAGCAGCGCCACCCTGGGCGAGCAGTTCTTC. Its translation is CASSATLGEQFF.

This chain joins TRBV6-5 and TRBJ1-2; no firm D call. CDR1 is MNHEY and CDR2 is SVGAGI in the germline V gene. V lost 2 bases, J lost 3 bases, and 7 bases lay in between. The CDR3 has 13 amino acids. CDR3 loop: CASSYDFDYGYTF. CDR3 nucleotides: TGTGCCAGCAGTTACGATTTCGACTATGGCTACACCTTC.

This clonotype was seen a few times. The V and J genes are TRBV2 and TRBJ2-4; D is possibly TRBD2 (6 bases). The CDR3 covers 17 residues. Trimming pared 3 bases from V and 2 bases from J, leaving 17 bases between. Looked up from germline, CDR1 is SNHLY and CDR2 is FYNNEI. The chain's CDR3 is CASSDPRSREPKNIQYF. The CDR3 bases are TGTGCCAGCAGTGATCCCAGAAGCCGGGAGCCCAAAAACATTCAGTACTTC.

This clonotype occurred a few times. The rearrangement joins TRBV4-3 to TRBJ2-5; maybe TRBD2 (6 bases). The germline gives CDR1 LGHNA, CDR2 YSLEER. The CDR3 covers 15 residues. Trimming removed 3 bases at V and 1 base at J, with 12 bases between. In nucleotides, the CDR3 is TGCGCCAGCAGCCAGGGGACTTCACCCCAAGAGACCCAGTACTTC. Encoded protein: CASSQGTSPQETQYF.

There are a few counts of this clonotype. This sequence joins TRBV3-1 and TRBJ2-1; D gene ambiguous. CDR3 length: 13 amino acids. V was shortened by 3 bases and J by 9 bases, with 12 bases between the two germline ends. Per the germline V gene, CDR1 is LGHDT and CDR2 is YNNKEL (reference sequence). In DNA form, the CDR3 reads TGTGCCAGCAGCCAGTCCCTCCTAGGTGAGCAGTTCTTC. Encoded protein: CASSQSLLGEQFF.

This sequence joins TRBV7-9 and TRBJ2-1, with D hard to call. Trimming left V 1 base short and J 7 bases short, with 11 bases between. The CDR3 consists of 14 residues. Germline assignment: CDR1 SEHNR and CDR2 FQNEAQ (reference sequence). CDR3: CASSLDRQTNEQFF. The CDR3 DNA is TGTGCCAGCAGCTTAGATCGGCAGACGAATGAGCAGTTCTTC.

The chain links TRBV6-2 or TRBV6-3 to TRBJ2-1, with TRBD2 matching over 8 bases. V lost 4 bases, J lost 0 bases, and 8 bases stayed unmatched. The CDR3 is 17 amino acids. CDR1 is MNHEY, CDR2 SVGEGT, per germline. As DNA, the CDR3 is TGTGCCAGCAGTTCGGAGCGGGGGCTGAGCTCCTACAATGAGCAGTTCTTC. This encodes CASSSERGLSSYNEQFF.

There are a few counts of this clonotype. The chain joins TRBV5-1 to TRBJ2-5, with 8 nucleotides matching TRBD2. V lost 4 bases and J lost 5; bases outside the gene matches: 13. Germline values: CDR1 SGHRS, CDR2 YFSETQ. The CDR3 runs 16 residues. The CDR3 sequence: CASSQEPAGASETQYF. CDR3 coding DNA: TGCGCCAGCAGCCAGGAACCAGCGGGAGCATCGGAGACCCAGTACTTC.

The J gene is TRBJ2-7, the V gene TRBV15; D is possibly TRBD1 or TRBD2 (5 bases each). Trimming stripped 9 bases from V and 8 bases from J, with 29 bases between. The CDR3 is 16 amino acids. CDR1 is LNHNV, CDR2 YYDKDF, per germline (reference sequence). CDR3 in amino acids: CATVGTVETYSTKQYF. CDR3 nucleotides: TGTGCCACTGTGGGGACGGTCGAAACCTACTCTACGAAGCAGTACTTC. The full variable domain, in which reference TRBV15 and TRBJ2-7 provide the parts outside the CDR3, is DAMVIQNPRYQVTQFGKPVTLSCSQTLNHNVMYWYQQKSSQAPKLLFHYYDKDFNNEADTPDNFQSRRPNTSFCFLDIRSPGLGDTAMYLCATVGTVETYSTKQYFGPGTRLTVT.

The chain has TRBV6-5 and TRBJ1-1; D ambiguous. Germline lookup yields CDR1 MNHEY and CDR2 SVGAGI. V gave up 3 bases and J gave up 6 bases, with 14 bases separating them. The CDR3 runs 14 residues. The CDR3 DNA sequence: TGTGCCAGCAGTTATACCGGGAGATCGGCTGAAGCTTTCTTT. Protein product: CASSYTGRSAEAFF.

In its sample, this clonotype was seen a few times. The chain carries TRBV2 and TRBJ2-1; D possibly uses TRBD1 or TRBD2 (7 bases each). The length of the CDR3 is 17 residues. V was clipped by 0 bases and J by 4 bases, with 16 bases between them. Per germline, CDR1 SNHLY and CDR2 FYNNEI. This CDR3 reads CASSEATSGTEYNEQFF. The CDR3 nucleotides are TGTGCCAGCAGTGAAGCGACGAGCGGGACAGAATACAATGAGCAGTTCTTC.

This chain connects TRBV10-3 to TRBJ1-2; 7 nucleotides align to TRBD1. The germline CDR1 and CDR2 sequences are ENHRY and SYGVKD. V dropped 0 bases and J dropped 2; count of bases not matched to a gene: 3. There are 15 residues in the CDR3. The DNA for the CDR3 is TGTGCCATCAGTGAGTCGACGGACAGGAACTATGGCTACACCTTC. Protein sequence: CAISESTDRNYGYTF.

The V call is TRBV6-2 or TRBV6-3, the J call TRBJ1-5, with D tentatively TRBD1 (6 bases). The CDR3 extends over 17 amino acids. Looked up from germline, CDR1 is MNHEY and CDR2 is SVGEGT. The germline V and J ends were trimmed by 2 bases and 4 bases, with 18 bases remaining between them. CDR3 DNA: TGTGCCAGCAGTTACGATTTATCAGGAACAGGGAATCAGCCCCAGCATTTT. This translates into CASSYDLSGTGNQPQHF.